Sequencing of this T cell receptor (beta chain) was carried out in a study of OX40 agonist ivuxolimab in advanced cancers. Libraries were prepared by immunoSEQ multiplex PCR; TCRdb keeps only in-frame clonotypes and omits some of them. The sample lists about 40,000 clones; more than 70% were seen once. The origin of this receptor is an adult with an advanced solid tumor such as melanoma, head and neck, liver or kidney cancer. The material was CD4+ or CD8+ T cells sorted from blood, obtained in a trial of the OX40 agonist ivuxolimab.

The CDR3 DNA sequence: TGTGCCATCAGTGGGGGGAGTGCCGCAAATGAGCAGTTCTTC. This translates into CAISGGSAANEQFF. This chain joins TRBV10-3 and TRBJ2-1, with D possibly called TRBD1 or TRBD2 (5 bases each). The germline CDR1 and CDR2 sequences are ENHRY and SYGVKD. The germline V and J ends were trimmed by 4 bases and 7 bases, with 14 bases remaining between them. The CDR3 totals 14 residues.